This T cell receptor (beta chain) was documented in a study of blood T cell repertoires in COVID-19. For the study at large: Italy, Spain and the United States were the sources of the convalescent and acute COVID-19 samples. The analysed material was cDNA or gDNA that came from T cells, B-cell-depleted T cells, or PBMCs.

This clone was observed a few times. Per the original data handling: Counts of nucleated cells, estimated from reference gene primer amplification, were obtained. The table came from immunoSEQ multiplex PCR; TCRdb's copy has only in-frame clones and leaves some out. That table supplies the V and J calls and clone size; D and trimming were determined from the DNA. The repertoire holds over 45,000 clones, 80% to 90% seen once, with roughly 5.2% in the top ten. The germline gives CDR1 SGHAT, CDR2 FQNNGV. Trimming cost V 5 bases and J 6 bases, with 16 bases left between them. This CDR3 spans 15 amino acids.

The sample consisted of peripheral blood. The chain is built from TRBV11-2 and TRBJ1-4; D might be TRBD1 (6 bases). The sequence came from a human donor in a cohort sampled during active COVID-19. The chain's CDR3 is CASSLTTGFHEKLFF. The CDR3 nucleotides are TGTGCCAGCAGCCTAACAACAGGGTTCCATGAAAAACTGTTTTTT.